A selection of T cell receptor beta chains follows, all from one sample in a study of beta chain features in type 1 diabetes. Only in-frame clones appear in the TCRdb table, and some are missing; sequencing was by immunoSEQ multiplex PCR. The table lists about 280,000 clones, approximately 15% of them singletons. Source material: naive CD4+ T cells from blood. The source is a man between 18 and 29 years old with type 1 diabetes. The CDR3 runs from the conserved cysteine through the conserved F or W. The order of the fields is CDR3 protein, CDR3 DNA, J gene, V gene, D gene, clone size. D genes are given only for firm matches. For some rows the clone size is stated as once, few or many, or as a class when expanded; others skip it.

CATDRQGAIDEQFF TGTGCCACCGATCGACAGGGGGCGATCGATGAGCAGTTCTTC TRBJ2-1 TRBV6-1 TRBD1 few
CASRSTSGRRQETQYF TGTGCCAGCAGATCGACTAGCGGGAGGCGCCAAGAGACCCAGTACTTC TRBJ2-5 TRBV7-9 TRBD2 few
CASSVAGKAYEQYF TGTGCCAGTAGTGTAGCGGGTAAAGCCTACGAGCAGTACTTC TRBJ2-7 TRBV19 TRBD2 .
CASSPRLAVPNEQFF TGTGCCAGCAGCCCGAGACTAGCGGTACCCAATGAGCAGTTCTTC TRBJ2-1 TRBV27 TRBD2 .
CASSRAGDGANVLTF TGTGCCAGCAGCCGTGCAGGGGATGGGGCCAACGTCCTGACTTTC TRBJ2-6 TRBV28 . few
CAWSVQVLPGGEQFF TGTGCCTGGAGTGTACAGGTCCTCCCGGGGGGAGAGCAGTTCTTC TRBJ2-1 TRBV30 TRBD2 few
CASAAGIDEKLFF TGTGCCAGCGCGGCAGGGATTGACGAAAAACTGTTTTTT TRBJ1-4 TRBV18 . .
CASSPRYSGGFYEQYF TGTGCCAGCTCACCACGATACAGTGGGGGGTTCTACGAGCAGTACTTC TRBJ2-7 TRBV18 . .
CASRLVNGGGELFF TGTGCCAGCAGACTAGTTAACGGCGGCGGGGAGCTGTTTTTT TRBJ2-2 TRBV2 . .
CASSPQVTYEQYF TGTGCCAGCAGCCCCCAGGTAACCTACGAGCAGTACTTC TRBJ2-7 TRBV16 . few
CASSIVARVTEAFF TGTGCCAGTAGTATCGTTGCCAGGGTCACTGAAGCTTTCTTT TRBJ1-1 TRBV19 . .
CASSRGTFSNYGYTF TGTGCCAGCTCACGGGGGACTTTTTCCAACTATGGCTACACCTTC TRBJ1-2 TRBV18 . .
CASSLDLSGFPFF TGTGCCAGCAGCTTAGATTTATCCGGGTTTCCTTTCTTT TRBJ1-1 TRBV7-6 . few
CASSADRLAGPKYF TGTGCCAGTAGTGCGGACAGGCTCGCGGGACCTAAGTACTTC TRBJ2-4 TRBV19 . .
CASSLYVGQGEVDEQFF TGCGCCAGCAGCCTTTACGTGGGACAGGGGGAGGTGGATGAGCAGTTCTTC TRBJ2-1 TRBV4-1 TRBD1 .
CAISESTGLEQYF TGTGCCATCAGTGAGTCGACAGGGCTCGAGCAGTACTTC TRBJ2-7 TRBV10-3 TRBD1 .
CAWTSGGDTQYF TGTGCCTGGACTAGCGGGGGGGATACGCAGTATTTT TRBJ2-3 TRBV30 TRBD2 .
CATSKGPRDEQFF TGTGCCACCAGCAAGGGGCCCAGGGATGAGCAGTTCTTC TRBJ2-1 TRBV15 . .
CASSLAGQGTEAFF TGCGCCAGCAGCTTGGCAGGACAGGGCACTGAAGCTTTCTTT TRBJ1-1 TRBV5-1 TRBD1 .
CASSSPTPSGRYEQYF TGTGCCAGCAGTTCTCCCACCCCGTCAGGGAGGTACGAGCAGTACTTC TRBJ2-7 TRBV28 . .
CATSSYEKLFF TGTGCCACCAGCAGCTATGAAAAACTGTTTTTT TRBJ1-4 TRBV15 . .
CASSPRTAGGVETQYF TGTGCCAGCAGCCCCCGAACCGCGGGGGGCGTAGAGACCCAGTACTTC TRBJ2-5 TRBV11-2 TRBD2 few
CASSPPDRSGYEQYF TGTGCCAGCTCACCTCCGGACAGGTCTGGGTACGAGCAGTACTTC TRBJ2-7 TRBV18 TRBD1 few
CASSTRGNSPLHF TGTGCCAGCAGCACTCGGGGGAATTCACCCCTCCACTTT TRBJ1-6 TRBV9 . .
CASSFGQPRAQYF TGCGCCAGCAGCTTTGGGCAGCCCAGGGCCCAGTACTTC TRBJ2-5 TRBV5-1 . few
CASSPGTSVTYNEQFF TGTGCCAGCAGCCCTGGGACTAGCGTAACCTACAATGAGCAGTTCTTC TRBJ2-1 TRBV5-4 TRBD2 .
CASIASGIVYEQYF TGTGCCAGCATTGCTAGCGGGATCGTCTACGAGCAGTACTTC TRBJ2-7 TRBV21-1 . few
CASSLGGRRYGYTF TGCGCCAGCAGCTTGGGAGGGCGCCGCTATGGCTACACCTTC TRBJ1-2 TRBV5-1 . few
CAWSRRALQETQYF TGTGCCTGGAGTCGCAGGGCCCTTCAAGAGACCCAGTACTTC TRBJ2-5 TRBV30 . .
CASSLRSSSYNEQFF TGTGCCAGCAGCTTACGATCTAGCTCCTACAATGAGCAGTTCTTC TRBJ2-1 TRBV7-9 . few
CASSVLRAEAFF TGTGCCAGCAGCGTGCTACGGGCTGAAGCTTTCTTT TRBJ1-1 TRBV13 . .
CAWKGGATNEKLFF TGTGCCTGGAAGGGGGGGGCAACTAATGAAAAACTGTTTTTT TRBJ1-4 TRBV30 . .
CASSLRSGKQFF TGTGCCAGCTCGCTAAGGTCAGGGAAGCAGTTCTTC TRBJ2-1 TRBV18 . few
CASSLVRRGIDYGYTF TGTGCCAGCAGCTTGGTCCGCAGGGGGATCGACTATGGCTACACCTTC TRBJ1-2 TRBV5-6 TRBD1 few
CASSLAAGSYGYTF TGTGCCAGCAGCTTGGCGGCGGGTTCCTATGGCTACACCTTC TRBJ1-2 TRBV5-5 . .
CASSEFNTQYF TGTGCCAGCAGTGAGTTTAATACGCAGTATTTT TRBJ2-3 TRBV2 . few
CASSFGGGNTDTQYF TGTGCCAGCAGCTTTGGCGGGGGAAACACAGATACGCAGTATTTT TRBJ2-3 TRBV5-4 TRBD2 few
CASSQGGGFQETQYF TGCGCCAGCAGCCAAGGAGGAGGGTTCCAAGAGACCCAGTACTTC TRBJ2-5 TRBV4-3 . few
CASSFRGFQETQYF TGTGCCAGCAGCTTCAGGGGGTTCCAAGAGACCCAGTACTTC TRBJ2-5 TRBV9 TRBD1 few
CASSLGDSIMRNEQFF TGTGCCAGCAGCTTAGGGGACTCCATCATGCGCAATGAGCAGTTCTTC TRBJ2-1 TRBV7-9 . few
CASSLGGSTYEQYF TGTGCCAGCAGCTTGGGAGGAAGTACCTACGAGCAGTACTTC TRBJ2-7 TRBV5-4 . .
CASSLADRVGKLFF TGTGCCAGCAGCTTGGCGGACAGGGTAGGAAAACTGTTTTTT TRBJ1-4 TRBV7-2 TRBD1 .
CASSTGERSPLHF TGTGCCTCCTCGACAGGGGAGAGATCACCCCTCCACTTT TRBJ1-6 TRBV30 TRBD1 .
CASSVGVAGAGEQYF TGTGCCAGCAGCGTAGGGGTAGCGGGAGCGGGCGAGCAGTACTTC TRBJ2-7 TRBV9 TRBD2 few
CASSQDGGQGASQETQYF TGCGCCAGCAGCCAAGATGGGGGACAGGGGGCGTCCCAAGAGACCCAGTACTTC TRBJ2-5 TRBV4-1 TRBD1 few
CASSLATRGDTQYF TGTGCCAGCAGCTTAGCGACCAGAGGTGATACGCAGTATTTT TRBJ2-3 TRBV7-2 . .
CASASTGAPYNEQFF TGTGCCAGCGCGTCTACGGGAGCCCCATACAATGAGCAGTTCTTC TRBJ2-1 TRBV27 . few
CASSVLGLNTGELFF TGTGCCAGCAGCGTACTGGGGCTGAACACCGGGGAGCTGTTTTTT TRBJ2-2 TRBV9 . .
CASSPTGGNQPQHF TGTGCCAGCAGCCCAACAGGGGGCAATCAGCCCCAGCATTTT TRBJ1-5 TRBV4-2 TRBD1 few
CASTSQRSRGGPHEQFF TGTGCCAGCACCTCTCAGCGGAGTCGGGGGGGCCCACATGAGCAGTTCTTC TRBJ2-1 TRBV7-8 TRBD2 .
CATSRDRGSRGNQPQHF TGTGCCACCAGCAGAGATCGGGGGTCCAGGGGCAATCAGCCCCAGCATTTT TRBJ1-5 TRBV15 . .
CASRLSRSGTVVYSPLHF TGTGCCAGCAGACTATCCCGGTCGGGGACAGTTGTCTATTCACCCCTCCACTTT TRBJ1-6 TRBV27 TRBD1 .